These T cell receptor beta chains were read from a single sample in a study of T cell repertoires in cytomegalovirus infection. TCRdb reanalysed the reads using MiXCR and keeps one entry per CDR3 protein. The table has roughly 110,000 distinct CDR3 sequences, around 31% seen once. No antigen has been assigned to these receptors. The sample consisted of CD8+ T cells from cultured PBMCs, taken from culture after CMV antigen stimulation. The origin of the receptors is a human donor in good health (CMV status not recorded). Some clones in this sample may be carry-over from other donors' samples. Each CDR3 is given with its conserved first and last residue. Each record gives: V gene, clone size, D gene, J gene, CDR3 length, CDR3 DNA, CDR3 protein. A D gene is named only where the DNA matches it firmly. Size tells how often a clone was seen (once, few, many) or the class of an expanded clone, and some rows leave it out.

>TRBV6-1|.|.|TRBJ2-3|17
TGTGCCAGCAGCGCCCCCGCGTACGGGGGAAGCACAGATACGCAGTATTTT
CASSAPAYGGSTDTQYF
>TRBV19|few|TRBD1|TRBJ1-5|14
TGTGCCAGTAGTAGGGGGACAGGAAATCAGCCCCAGCATTTT
CASSRGTGNQPQHF
>TRBV19|few|.|TRBJ2-3|15
TGTGCCAGTAGTATCTTCGGGACAAACACAGATACGCAGTATTTT
CASSIFGTNTDTQYF
>TRBV11-2|few|.|TRBJ2-6|18
TGTGCCAGCAGCTTTTCGGCAGGCGCTAACTCTGGGGCCAACGTCCTGACTTTC
CASSFSAGANSGANVLTF
>TRBV19|few|.|TRBJ1-1|15
TGTGCCAGTAGTCCATTGAGACAGGTTAACACTGAAGCTTTCTTT
CASSPLRQVNTEAFF
>TRBV6-2/TRBV6-3|.|.|TRBJ2-1|17
TGTGCCAGCAGTCCCATCGACCAGATCAGGGTTTACAATGAGCAGTTCTTC
CASSPIDQIRVYNEQFF
>TRBV3-1|.|.|TRBJ2-3|12
TGTGCCAGCAGCCAGGTTACAGATACGCAGTATTTT
CASSQVTDTQYF
>TRBV7-9|.|.|TRBJ1-3|15
TGTGCCAGCAGCTCGACCGGGAGCTCTGGAAACACCATATATTTT
CASSSTGSSGNTIYF
>TRBV7-2|.|.|TRBJ1-3|15
TGTGCCAGCAGCACGGAGGACGGTTCTGGAAACACCATATATTTT
CASSTEDGSGNTIYF
>TRBV5-8|.|.|TRBJ1-4|14
TGTGCCAGCAGCTTGGTTGGGACGGATGAAAAACTGTTTTTT
CASSLVGTDEKLFF
>TRBV6-5|few|TRBD2|TRBJ2-3|14
TGTGCCAGCAGTCGCGGGGGGGCCTGGGATACGCAGTATTTT
CASSRGGAWDTQYF
>TRBV4-1|few|.|TRBJ1-5|16
TGCGCCAGCAGCCAAGATAGGGCGGTAGGTGGTCAGCCCCAGCATTTT
CASSQDRAVGGQPQHF
>TRBV5-1|few|TRBD2|TRBJ2-3|18
TGCGCCAGCAGCTTGGAGACTAGCGGGGGTACCGAGGCAGATACGCAGTATTTT
CASSLETSGGTEADTQYF
>TRBV12-3/TRBV12-4|.|.|TRBJ1-5|13
TGTGCCAGCAGTTTCAGGGGTAGTCAGCCCCAGCATTTT
CASSFRGSQPQHF
>TRBV7-2|many|.|TRBJ2-2|16
TGTGCCAGCAGCTTAACCGGGGCCCAGGGCACCGGGGAGCTGTTTTTT
CASSLTGAQGTGELFF
>TRBV7-8|.|.|TRBJ2-1|15
TGTGCCAGCAGCTTAGAACAGTCCTCCTACAATGAGCAGTTCTTC
CASSLEQSSYNEQFF
>TRBV11-2|.|.|TRBJ2-1|15
TGTGCCAGCAGCTTAGAATTCACCTCCTACAATGAGCAGTTCTTC
CASSLEFTSYNEQFF
>TRBV7-8|few|TRBD1|TRBJ2-7|17
TGTGCCAGCAGCACGGAGGCCGGGACAGGGGGTTCCTACGAGCAGTACTTC
CASSTEAGTGGSYEQYF
>TRBV9|few|TRBD2|TRBJ2-1|16
TGTGCCAGCAGCTCCGGGACTAGCGGGGGGAGAAGTGAGCAGTTCTTC
CASSSGTSGGRSEQFF
>TRBV9|.|TRBD2|TRBJ2-3|15
TGTGCCAGCAGCGTAGGGGGAGGGGACACAGATACGCAGTATTTT
CASSVGGGDTDTQYF
>TRBV7-8|few|TRBD1|TRBJ1-2|14
TGTGCCAGCAGCCCTCGACAGGGAGTCTATGGCTACACCTTC
CASSPRQGVYGYTF
>TRBV12-3/TRBV12-4|many|.|TRBJ2-2|13
TGTGCCAGCAGTTTCGGACGAACCGGGGAGCTGTTTTTT
CASSFGRTGELFF
>TRBV7-6|few|.|TRBJ1-6|17
TGTGCCAGCAGCGAGACGGGGACGGCGTCCTATAATTCACCCCTCCACTTT
CASSETGTASYNSPLHF
>TRBV7-8|.|.|TRBJ2-1|13
TGTGCCAGCAGCACTATGCCCAACAATGAGCAGTTCTTC
CASSTMPNNEQFF
>TRBV6-8|.|.|TRBJ1-5|14
TGTGCCAGCAGTCCCGGCCCTGATAATCAGCCCCAGCATTTT
CASSPGPDNQPQHF
>TRBV4-2|.|.|TRBJ1-2|19
TGTGCCAGCAGCGCAATTCCCGCCACCACCGGGCCATATGGCTATGGCTACACCTTC
CASSAIPATTGPYGYGYTF
>TRBV10-3|.|.|TRBJ1-1|15
TGTGCCATCAGTGACCCCGGACAGCCGACCGCGGAAGCTTTCTTT
CAISDPGQPTAEAFF
>TRBV9|few|TRBD1|TRBJ1-4|17
TGTGCCAGCAGCGTAGGGGGGCGGACAGGACAAAATGAAAAACTGTTTTTT
CASSVGGRTGQNEKLFF
>TRBV4-3|once|.|TRBJ2-7|15
TGCGCCAGCAGCCAAGAGTTGGGTCAGAGCTACGAGCAGTACTTC
CASSQELGQSYEQYF
>TRBV20-1|few|.|TRBJ1-2|17
TGCAGTGCTAGGCCCACAGGGCACACGGGTCTCGCCCTACCCTACACCTTC
CSARPTGHTGLALPYTF
>TRBV7-2|many|TRBD1|TRBJ2-7|14
TGTGCCAGCAGCTCCCGACAGGGCCCCTACGAGCAGTACTTC
CASSSRQGPYEQYF
>TRBV12-3/TRBV12-4|.|TRBD2|TRBJ2-5|16
TGTGCCAGCAGCTCTCCCGGGGCTAGCGGGTATGAGACCCAGTACTTC
CASSSPGASGYETQYF
>TRBV7-9|.|.|TRBJ1-1|15
TGTGCCAGCAGCTTAGGCCAGGGGACAATGGGTGAAGCTTTCTTT
CASSLGQGTMGEAFF
>TRBV28|.|TRBD1|TRBJ1-6|14
TGTGCCAGCAGGGCGGGACAGGCTCGTTCACCCCTCCACTTT
CASRAGQARSPLHF
>TRBV5-1|few|.|TRBJ2-3|15
TGCGCCAGCAGCTTGTCCCGGACCAGGACAGATACGCAGTATTTT
CASSLSRTRTDTQYF
>TRBV19|.|.|TRBJ2-5|16
TGTGCCAGTAGTATAACGGGCAGGGAGATCCAAGAGACCCAGTACTTC
CASSITGREIQETQYF
>TRBV12-3/TRBV12-4|few|.|TRBJ1-5|13
TGTGCCAGCAGTTTTGTGGGGAATCAGCCCCAGCATTTT
CASSFVGNQPQHF
>TRBV5-1|many|TRBD1|TRBJ1-1|15
TGCGCCAGCAGCCAGTGGACAGGGGGGGACACTGAAGCTTTCTTT
CASSQWTGGDTEAFF
>TRBV6-1|.|.|TRBJ2-6|16
TGTGCCAGCATTCCAGGGCCATACTCTGGGGCCAACGTCCTGACTTTC
CASIPGPYSGANVLTF
>TRBV10-3|few|.|TRBJ2-7|13
TGTGCCATCAGTGAAGGAGGCAACTACGAGCAGTACTTC
CAISEGGNYEQYF
>TRBV7-2|many|.|TRBJ2-5|14
TGTGCCAGCAGCGTCAGGAGCAACCAAGAGACCCAGTACTTC
CASSVRSNQETQYF
>TRBV4-2|.|.|TRBJ1-5|15
TGTGCCAGCAGCCCGACAGCGACGGGCAATCAGCCCCAGCATTTT
CASSPTATGNQPQHF
>TRBV20-1|.|.|TRBJ1-5|13
TGCAGTGCTAGATCCAGGGAGGGACAGCCCCAGCATTTT
CSARSREGQPQHF
>TRBV7-9|.|.|TRBJ1-1|14
TGTGCCAGCAGCTTAGGAGGGCAGAACACTGAAGCTTTCTTT
CASSLGGQNTEAFF
>TRBV27|.|TRBD2|TRBJ2-7|12
TGTGCCAGCAGTTCGGGAGGGACCAAGGAGTACTTC
CASSSGGTKEYF
>TRBV12-3/TRBV12-4|few|TRBD1|TRBJ2-6|20
TGTGCCAGCAGTTCACCCGACAGGGGGCGGTCTCGCTCTGGGGCCAACGTCCTGACTTTC
CASSSPDRGRSRSGANVLTF
>TRBV7-2|.|.|TRBJ2-7|12
TGTACCAGCAGCTTATCCTCCTACGAGCAGTACTTC
CTSSLSSYEQYF
>TRBV6-5|.|.|TRBJ2-1|13
TGTGCCAGCAGTCGCGGGGTCTGGAATGAGCAGTTCTTC
CASSRGVWNEQFF